These T cell receptor beta chains were read from a single sample in a study of shared clonotypes between healthy human individuals. Clones were read by immunoSEQ multiplex PCR, and TCRdb kept only the in-frame ones, dropping some. The sample has a few million clones, roughly 95% seen once. The sequenced material came from naive CD8+ T cells from PBMCs. The receptor set was obtained from a young man in good health. Some clones in this sample may be carry-over from other donors' samples. Both conserved end residues are part of each CDR3. A D gene is named only where the DNA matches it firmly. Expanded clones are given a class, and other clones once, few, many or no size at all.

D gene | clone size | J gene | V gene | CDR3 protein | CDR3 DNA
NA | NA | TRBJ1-5 | TRBV28 | CASLQGANQPQHF | TGTGCCAGCCTTCAGGGCGCCAATCAGCCCCAGCATTTT
TRBD1 | NA | TRBJ2-5 | TRBV7-9 | CASSWTGTGGWGTQYF | TGTGCCAGCAGCTGGACCGGGACAGGGGGCTGGGGGACCCAGTACTTC
NA | NA | TRBJ2-7 | TRBV27 | CASSARGPTYEQYF | TGTGCCAGCAGTGCCAGGGGTCCGACCTACGAGCAGTACTTC
TRBD1 | NA | TRBJ1-5 | TRBV28 | CASRQGAIIGSNQPQHF | TGTGCCAGCAGACAGGGGGCAATTATTGGAAGCAATCAGCCCCAGCATTTT
NA | once | TRBJ2-1 | TRBV6-5 | CASSYTDSDNEQFF | TGTGCCAGCAGTTACACGGACAGTGATAATGAGCAGTTCTTC
TRBD1 | NA | TRBJ1-1 | TRBV2 | CAARILRDRLPLNTEAFF | TGTGCCGCAAGAATTCTCCGGGACAGGCTCCCTTTGAACACTGAAGCTTTCTTT
NA | NA | TRBJ2-7 | TRBV5-4 | CASSYNRDYEQYF | TGTGCCAGCAGCTACAACCGGGACTACGAGCAGTACTTC
NA | NA | TRBJ2-1 | TRBV6-5 | CASSYYGDYNEQFF | TGTGCCAGCAGTTACTATGGGGACTACAATGAGCAGTTCTTC
NA | NA | TRBJ2-1 | TRBV5-1 | CATTNRVRVDYNEQFF | TGCGCCACCACTAACCGGGTCAGGGTCGACTACAATGAGCAGTTCTTC
TRBD1 | once | TRBJ2-3 | TRBV27 | CASSDGQGRAADTQYF | TGTGCCAGCAGCGACGGACAGGGGAGGGCCGCAGATACGCAGTATTTT
TRBD2 | NA | TRBJ2-1 | TRBV19 | CASSVAAGMSGEQFF | TGTGCCAGTAGTGTTGCAGCGGGAATGTCTGGTGAGCAGTTCTTC
NA | NA | TRBJ1-1 | TRBV12-5 | CASGLFEGWGEAFF | TGTGCTAGTGGTTTATTTGAAGGATGGGGTGAAGCTTTCTTT
NA | NA | TRBJ1-1 | TRBV7-9 | CASSLGGGSLTEAFF | TGTGCCAGCAGCTTAGGAGGGGGGAGTCTCACTGAAGCTTTCTTT
NA | NA | TRBJ2-7 | TRBV28 | CATQSPTGDEQYF | TGTGCCACCCAGTCGCCCACGGGGGACGAGCAGTACTTC
NA | NA | TRBJ2-1 | TRBV1 | CTSSHSNVGARDDEQFF | TGCACCAGCAGCCACTCGAATGTGGGGGCGCGGGATGATGAGCAGTTCTTC
NA | NA | TRBJ1-5 | TRBV28 | CASSLPGGFSNQPQHF | TGTGCCAGCAGTTTACCGGGCGGGTTTAGCAATCAGCCCCAGCATTTT
NA | once | TRBJ1-5 | TRBV27 | CASSSESEGSFQPQHF | TGTGCCAGCAGTTCCGAATCCGAAGGGAGTTTCCAGCCCCAGCATTTT
NA | once | TRBJ2-5 | TRBV15 | CATSRDGSRAGQETQYF | TGTGCCACCAGCAGAGATGGTTCCAGGGCTGGCCAAGAGACCCAGTACTTC
NA | NA | TRBJ1-5 | TRBV28 | CASSPTLNSNQPQHF | TGTGCCAGCAGCCCCACACTAAATAGCAATCAGCCCCAGCATTTT
NA | NA | TRBJ1-2 | TRBV10-2 | CASTRQDTNYGYTF | TGCGCCAGCACCCGACAGGACACCAACTATGGCTACACCTTC